A selection of T cell receptor beta chains follows, all from one sample in a study of blood T cells in healthy people across ages. In TCRdb, the 5' RACE reads were re-called with MiXCR into one record per CDR3 protein. The sample holds about 730,000 distinct CDR3 sequences, 40% to 45% seen once. The sequenced sample was blood. These receptor sequences come from a woman aged 60-75 years in good health. Each CDR3 is given with its conserved first and last residue. A D gene is named only where the DNA matches it firmly. Size is omitted from some rows. Given values are once, few, many or a class for expanded clones.

abundance	d_gene	v_gene	j_gene	CDR3nt	CDR3aa
.	TRBD2	TRBV11-2	TRBJ2-1	TGTGCCAGCAGCTTAGGAGCCGGGAGGGAGTTCTTC	CASSLGAGREFF
.	.	TRBV5-6	TRBJ1-1	TGTGCCAGCAGCCGATCGGCCGGAGGGGCTTTCTTT	CASSRSAGGAFF
.	TRBD2	TRBV6-1	TRBJ2-5	TGTGCCAGTAGTGAAGTTCGAGCGGGAGGAGAGACCCAGTACTTC	CASSEVRAGGETQYF
few	.	TRBV28	TRBJ1-2	TGTGCCAGCAGTTCCGCGGACAGTCGTGGCTACACCTTC	CASSSADSRGYTF
once	.	TRBV10-3	TRBJ1-5	TGTGCCAAAAAGACAGGAGAAAGCAATCAGCCCCAGCATTTT	CAKKTGESNQPQHF
many	TRBD2	TRBV29-1	TRBJ2-7	TGCAGCGTCTGGGGGGGATCCGAGCAGTACTTC	CSVWGGSEQYF
.	.	TRBV5-1	TRBJ2-7	TGCGCCAGCAGCTTGGATCTGGGCCTTATGGGGAATGAGCAGTACTTC	CASSLDLGLMGNEQYF
.	.	TRBV5-5	TRBJ1-2	TGTGCCAGCAGTCCGTTGGCAGGGGAAGGGGGCTACACCTTC	CASSPLAGEGGYTF
.	.	TRBV5-1	TRBJ1-5	TGCGCCAGCAGCTTGTTAGGGGACAATCAGCCCCAGCATTTT	CASSLLGDNQPQHF
.	.	TRBV14	TRBJ2-1	TGTGCCAGCAGCCAAGAGGAGGGGTGGAGTGAGCAGTTCTTC	CASSQEEGWSEQFF
.	.	TRBV2	TRBJ1-3	TGTGCCAGCAGTGAAATAAGTGGGGCAGGCGGAAACACCATATATTTT	CASSEISGAGGNTIYF
few	TRBD2	TRBV28	TRBJ2-3	TGTGCCAGCAGACCCAGCGGGAGGGCCCTGTATACGCAGTATTTT	CASRPSGRALYTQYF
few	.	TRBV28	TRBJ2-1	TGTGCCAGCAGTTTCTCCCCAGGAACCCAGTTCTTC	CASSFSPGTQFF
.	.	TRBV24-1	TRBJ2-7	TGTGCCTCCAGTGAGCCCCGGGACTGGGCCGACGAGCAGTACTTC	CASSEPRDWADEQYF
.	.	TRBV3-1	TRBJ1-1	TGTGCCAGCAGCCAAACCCAGGGAGGTTTTGAAGCTTTCTTT	CASSQTQGGFEAFF
.	TRBD1	TRBV10-3	TRBJ2-3	TGTGCCAGCCGGGACAGGGGTAATGAGCAGTATTTT	CASRDRGNEQYF
few	.	TRBV7-3	TRBJ2-7	TGTGCCAGCAGCTTAAACGCGGGAACCTACGAGCAGTACTTC	CASSLNAGTYEQYF
.	TRBD2	TRBV27	TRBJ2-7	TGTGCCAGCAGGCCCCGGGGGGGCCCCTACAATGAGCAGTACTTC	CASRPRGGPYNEQYF
.	.	TRBV20-1	TRBJ2-2	TGCAGTGCTAGACTAGCCAACACCGGGGAGCTGTTTTTT	CSARLANTGELFF
.	.	TRBV30	TRBJ2-3	TGTGCCTGGAGTGGGGGCGGGGCTAGCACAGATACGCAGTATTTT	CAWSGGGASTDTQYF
many	.	TRBV29-1	TRBJ2-7	TGCAGCGTTGAAGATCTGGCGGCAGGGGCTGGTGAGCAGTACTTC	CSVEDLAAGAGEQYF
few	.	TRBV5-1	TRBJ2-1	TGCGCCAGCAGCTTGTACGAAGATGAGCAGTTCTTC	CASSLYEDEQFF
.	.	TRBV7-2	TRBJ1-1	TGTGCCAGCAGCACCCGACATCTCATGAACACTGAAGCTTTCTTT	CASSTRHLMNTEAFF
few	.	TRBV27	TRBJ2-5	TGTGCCAGCAGGCCCATGGCGGGGCTACAAGAGACCCAGTACTTC	CASRPMAGLQETQYF
few	.	TRBV7-9	TRBJ2-5	TGTGCCAGCAGCTTTGTCGGACGGTTAGAAGAGACCCAGTACTTC	CASSFVGRLEETQYF
.	TRBD1	TRBV12-3/TRBV12-4	TRBJ2-7	TGTGCCAGCAGTCCCCGACAGGGGTGGTACGAGCAGTACTTC	CASSPRQGWYEQYF
once	.	TRBV18	TRBJ1-1	TGTGCCAGCTCACCAAGGTCCCTTGAAGCTTTCTTT	CASSPRSLEAFF
.	.	TRBV7-9	TRBJ2-3	TGTGCCAGCAGCTCCGTGGCGGGGAACACAGATACGCAGTATTTT	CASSSVAGNTDTQYF
.	.	TRBV20-1	TRBJ2-7	TGCAGTGCAGCCGGGATGTCTGTCTACGAGCAGTACTTC	CSAAGMSVYEQYF
.	TRBD2	TRBV9	TRBJ2-3	TGTGCCAGCAGCCCTCGGCAGGGACTAGCGGGTTTCACAGATACGCAGTATTTT	CASSPRQGLAGFTDTQYF
.	.	TRBV2	TRBJ2-7	TGTGCCAGCGCTTGGGCTAGCTACGAGCAGTACTTC	CASAWASYEQYF
.	TRBD2	TRBV6-5	TRBJ2-7	TGTGCCAGCAGCTTAGGCCCCTGGGGGGGGAACAATGAGCAGTACTTC	CASSLGPWGGNNEQYF
.	.	TRBV5-1	TRBJ2-3	TGCGCCAGCAGCCCGAACGAGAACACAGATACACAGTATTTT	CASSPNENTDTQYF
.	.	TRBV14	TRBJ2-7	TGTGCCAGCAGCCAATGGGCCGAGCAGTACTTC	CASSQWAEQYF
many	TRBD2	TRBV3-1	TRBJ2-7	TGTGCCAGCAGCCAGTCCCCGGGGGGGACCGAGCAGTACTTC	CASSQSPGGTEQYF
.	.	TRBV7-2	TRBJ2-3	TGTGCCAGCAGCTTAATTGGAGAGGCGCAGTATTTT	CASSLIGEAQYF
.	.	TRBV28	TRBJ2-7	TGTGCCAGCAGTTTTAGGGGAGGCGAGCAGTACTTC	CASSFRGGEQYF
.	.	TRBV9	TRBJ1-4	TGTGCCAGCAGCGTCGGGGCCACTAATGAAAAACTGTTTTTT	CASSVGATNEKLFF
.	.	TRBV29-1	TRBJ2-1	TGCAGCGTTGAAGTGGGGGACCTAAACAATGAGCAGTTCTTC	CSVEVGDLNNEQFF
.	TRBD2	TRBV7-3	TRBJ2-3	TGTGTCAGCAGCTTAACGGGGGGGGAAACGCAGTATTTT	CVSSLTGGETQYF
.	.	TRBV5-1	TRBJ1-4	TGCGCCAGCAGCTTGACAGGGCTTGGGGATGAAAAACTGTTTTTT	CASSLTGLGDEKLFF
.	.	TRBV29-1	TRBJ2-3	TGCAGCGTTGTGGAGGCAGGGACGTTGAGAGATACGCAGTATTTT	CSVVEAGTLRDTQYF